This is a list of T cell receptor beta chains from one sample in a study of T cell responses to AZD1222 COVID-19 vaccine. Measured with immunoSEQ multiplex PCR; TCRdb has only the in-frame clones, and not every one. The sample includes some 98,000 clones, roughly 90% of them seen just once. The specimen was peripheral blood, collected on day 0 of AZD1222 vaccination. The receptor source for this set is an adult in good health. Each CDR3 is given with its conserved first and last residue. A D gene is named only where the DNA matches it firmly. The listing skips clone size in some rows; elsewhere it reads once, few, many or a size class.

abundance,d_gene,v_gene,j_gene,CDR3aa,CDR3nt
once,TRBD1,TRBV6-5,TRBJ2-5,CASRPVDRTGVYF,TGTGCCAGCAGGCCAGTTGACAGGACAGGGGTTTACTTC
-,-,TRBV19,TRBJ1-2,CASTATTRYYGYTF,TGTGCCAGTACCGCCACGACCCGGTACTATGGCTACACCTTC
-,TRBD2,TRBV13,TRBJ2-3,CASSPGLAGGLRTDTQYF,TGTGCCAGCAGCCCGGGACTAGCGGGGGGGCTCCGCACAGATACGCAGTATTTT
-,-,TRBV19,TRBJ2-7,CASSIDTSPTYEQYF,TGTGCCAGTAGTATAGATACTTCTCCGACATACGAGCAGTACTTC
-,TRBD1,TRBV5-1,TRBJ2-7,CASSPGQGAYRWGYEQYF,TGCGCCAGCAGCCCCGGACAGGGGGCTTATAGGTGGGGTTACGAGCAGTACTTC
-,-,TRBV19,TRBJ1-1,CASSEQVNTEAFF,TGTGCCAGTAGTGAACAGGTTAACACTGAAGCTTTCTTT
-,-,TRBV6-6,TRBJ1-5,CASSYSAYSNQPQHF,TGTGCCAGCAGTTACTCAGCGTATAGCAATCAGCCCCAGCATTTT
-,-,TRBV6-2/TRBV6-3,TRBJ2-7,CASSFIYEQYF,TGTGCCAGCAGCTTCATCTACGAGCAGTACTTC
-,-,TRBV27,TRBJ1-2,CASSSPGENYGYTF,TGTGCCAGCAGTTCCCCAGGGGAGAACTATGGCTACACCTTC
-,-,TRBV6-5,TRBJ2-7,CASSRWKGLEQYF,TGTGCCAGCAGTCGCTGGAAAGGGCTCGAGCAGTACTTC
-,-,TRBV10-3,TRBJ2-5,CAISEARDIGETQYF,TGTGCCATCAGTGAAGCCAGGGATATCGGGGAGACCCAGTACTTC
-,TRBD2,TRBV9,TRBJ2-5,CASSVSGPQETQYF,TGTGCCAGCAGCGTTAGCGGGCCCCAAGAGACCCAGTACTTC
-,TRBD2,TRBV11-2,TRBJ2-3,CASSPRGSPPDTQYF,TGTGCCAGCAGCCCGCGGGGGTCCCCACCCGATACGCAGTATTTT
-,TRBD1,TRBV30,TRBJ1-1,CAWNRDSLNTEAFF,TGTGCCTGGAACCGGGACAGTCTGAACACTGAAGCTTTCTTT
-,TRBD1,TRBV7-9,TRBJ1-2,CASSPTGGRGYTF,TGTGCCAGCAGCCCAACAGGGGGCCGTGGCTACACCTTC
-,-,TRBV30,TRBJ1-1,CAWRAQNTEAFF,TGTGCCTGGAGGGCCCAGAACACTGAAGCTTTCTTT